The T cell receptor (beta chain) described here comes from a study of blood T cell repertoires in COVID-19. Turning to the study itself: From the United States, Italy and Spain came samples of acute and convalescent COVID-19.

How the authors handled the data: It was from reference gene primer amplification that nucleated cell counts were estimated. Sequencing was performed with immunoSEQ multiplex PCR; in TCRdb, only in-frame clones are kept and a portion is missing. From that table come the V and J calls and clone size; the DNA was used to work out D and trimming. The table lists about 210,000 clones, around 86% of them singletons, with 7.2% in the top ten. Sequenced: PBMCs or T cells enriched from blood (not recorded which). This TCR was recovered from a man aged 30-40 years in a cohort exposed to, infected with or recovered from COVID-19 (not recorded which).

The CDR3: CASSDGQGAFF. The CDR3 DNA is TGTGCCAGCAGTGATGGACAGGGGGCTTTCTTT. J is TRBJ1-1 and V is TRBV6-1; 9 bases are shared with TRBD1. The CDR3 runs 11 residues. The ends lost 3 bases at V and 11 bases at J; junction bases unmatched: 1. From germline, CDR1 is MNHNS and CDR2 SASEGT.